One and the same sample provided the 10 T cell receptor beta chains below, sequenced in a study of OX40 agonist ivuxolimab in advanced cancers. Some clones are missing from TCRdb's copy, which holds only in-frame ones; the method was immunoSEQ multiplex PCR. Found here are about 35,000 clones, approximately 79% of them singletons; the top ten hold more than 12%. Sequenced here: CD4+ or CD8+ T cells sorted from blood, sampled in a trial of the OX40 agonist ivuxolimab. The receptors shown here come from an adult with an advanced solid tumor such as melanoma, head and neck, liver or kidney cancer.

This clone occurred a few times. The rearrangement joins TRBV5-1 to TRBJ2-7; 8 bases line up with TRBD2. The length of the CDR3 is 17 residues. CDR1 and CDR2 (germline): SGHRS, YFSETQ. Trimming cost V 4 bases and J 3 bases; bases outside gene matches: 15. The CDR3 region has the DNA TGCGCCAGCAGCCCAATTATCGGTAGCGGGAAGGTCTACGAGCAGTACTTC. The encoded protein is CASSPIIGSGKVYEQYF.

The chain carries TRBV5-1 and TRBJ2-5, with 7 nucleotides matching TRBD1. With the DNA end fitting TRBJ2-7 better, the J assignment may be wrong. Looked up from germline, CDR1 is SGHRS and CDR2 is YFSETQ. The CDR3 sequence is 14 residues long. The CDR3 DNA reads TGCGCCAGCGGACCCGGGACAGCCTCCTACGAGCAGTACTTC. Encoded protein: CASGPGTASYEQYF.

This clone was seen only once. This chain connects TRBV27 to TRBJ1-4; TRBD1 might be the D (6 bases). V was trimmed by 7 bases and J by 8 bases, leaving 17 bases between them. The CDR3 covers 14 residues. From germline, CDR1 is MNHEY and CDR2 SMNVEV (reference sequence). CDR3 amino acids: CASNRGQAGEKLFF. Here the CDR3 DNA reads TGTGCCAGCAACCGGGGGCAAGCTGGCGAAAAACTGTTTTTT.

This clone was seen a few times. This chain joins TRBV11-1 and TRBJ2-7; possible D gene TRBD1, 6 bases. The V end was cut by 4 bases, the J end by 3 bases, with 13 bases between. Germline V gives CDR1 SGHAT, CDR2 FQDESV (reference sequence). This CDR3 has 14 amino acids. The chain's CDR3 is CASSSRGNYYEQYF. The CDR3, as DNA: TGTGCCAGCAGCTCGAGGGGGAATTACTACGAGCAGTACTTC.

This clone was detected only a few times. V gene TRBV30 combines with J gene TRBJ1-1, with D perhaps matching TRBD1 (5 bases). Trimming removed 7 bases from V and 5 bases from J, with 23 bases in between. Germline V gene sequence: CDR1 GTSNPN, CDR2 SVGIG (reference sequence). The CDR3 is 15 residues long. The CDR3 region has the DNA TGTGCCTATCGAACTACACCGGGGGTCAAGACTGAAGCTTTCTTT. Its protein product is CAYRTTPGVKTEAFF.

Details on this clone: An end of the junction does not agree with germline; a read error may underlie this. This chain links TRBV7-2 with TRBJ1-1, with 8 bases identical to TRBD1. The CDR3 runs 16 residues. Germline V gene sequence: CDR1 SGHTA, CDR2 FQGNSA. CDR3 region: CASSIARDRLDTEAFF. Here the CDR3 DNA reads TGTGCCAGCAGCATAGCCCGGGACAGGCTTGACACTGAAGCTTTCTTT.

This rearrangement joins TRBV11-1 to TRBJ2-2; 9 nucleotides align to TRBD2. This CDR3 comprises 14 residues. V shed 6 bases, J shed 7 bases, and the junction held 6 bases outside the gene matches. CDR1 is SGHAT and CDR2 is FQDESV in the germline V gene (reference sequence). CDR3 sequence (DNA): TGTGCCAGCAGTCATTATAGCGGGAGCGGGGAGCTGTTTTTT. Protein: CASSHYSGSGELFF.

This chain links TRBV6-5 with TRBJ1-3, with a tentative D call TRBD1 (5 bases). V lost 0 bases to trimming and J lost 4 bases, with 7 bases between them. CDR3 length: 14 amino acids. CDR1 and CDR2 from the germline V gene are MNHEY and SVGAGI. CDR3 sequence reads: CASSYSQGGNTIYF. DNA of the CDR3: TGTGCCAGCAGTTACTCTCAGGGCGGAAACACCATATATTTT.

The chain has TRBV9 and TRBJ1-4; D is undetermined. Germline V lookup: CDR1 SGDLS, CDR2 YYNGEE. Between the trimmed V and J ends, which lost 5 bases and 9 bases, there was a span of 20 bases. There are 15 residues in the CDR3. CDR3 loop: CASSSGRASTQKLFF. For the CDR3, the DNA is TGTGCCAGCAGTAGCGGGAGGGCCAGCACCCAAAAACTGTTTTTT.

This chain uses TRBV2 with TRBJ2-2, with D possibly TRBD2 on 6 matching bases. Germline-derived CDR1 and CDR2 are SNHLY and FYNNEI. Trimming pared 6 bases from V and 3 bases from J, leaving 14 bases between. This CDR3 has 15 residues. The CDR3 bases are TGTGCCAGCAGACGGCGGGGCCACTACACCGGGGAGCTGTTTTTT. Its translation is CASRRRGHYTGELFF.